This entry describes one T cell receptor (beta chain). This entry is derived from a study of T cell changes during pregnancy in multiple sclerosis. Germline lookup yields CDR1 SGHRS and CDR2 YFSETQ. This CDR3 is built from 14 residues. The V gene lost 7 bases and the J gene lost 0 bases, with 12 bases spanning the gap. Assay: immunoSEQ multiplex PCR; the TCRdb copy retains only in-frame clones and omits some. The profile shows 30,000 to 50,000 clones, around 93% of them singletons. This TCR derives from a female donor with multiple sclerosis, enrolled in a pregnancy study. The chain recombines TRBV5-1 with TRBJ2-3; perhaps TRBD2 as D (5 bases). The sequenced sample was CD4+ T cells from peripheral blood mononuclear cells, obtained after pregnancy. DNA for the CDR3: TGCGCCAGCTCAACGGGCGGGAGCACAGATACGCAGTATTTT. It codes for CASSTGGSTDTQYF.